This T cell receptor beta chain comes out of a study of blood T cell repertoires in COVID-19. Study in general: Both acute and convalescent COVID-19 samples were obtained from the United States, Italy and Spain. The cDNA or gDNA used as material had been derived from T cells, B-cell-depleted T cells, or PBMCs.

Recruited during active infection, patients (from Seattle) were subsequently followed longitudinally. Original data processing: Scientists estimated how many nucleated cells there were by amplifying reference gene primers. TCRdb's table, derived via immunoSEQ multiplex PCR, lists solely in-frame clones and lacks some. D and trimming were read from the DNA, whereas the V and J calls and clone size are those reported in that table. This sample yields some 290,000 clones, of which roughly nine tenths are seen a single time; roughly 2.8% belongs to the top ten. The CDR3 covers 13 residues. Trimming removed 5 bases from V and 0 bases from J, with 10 bases in between. The germline V gene has CDR1 GTSNPN and CDR2 SVGIG (reference sequence).

The chain couples TRBV30 to TRBJ1-1; D perhaps matches TRBD1 (6 bases). The sample comprised peripheral blood. The receptor was derived from a woman aged 30 to 39 with COVID-19, enrolled during active disease. The CDR3 spells CAWGGHVNTEAFF. The CDR3 DNA reads TGTGCCTGGGGGGGACACGTGAACACTGAAGCTTTCTTT.